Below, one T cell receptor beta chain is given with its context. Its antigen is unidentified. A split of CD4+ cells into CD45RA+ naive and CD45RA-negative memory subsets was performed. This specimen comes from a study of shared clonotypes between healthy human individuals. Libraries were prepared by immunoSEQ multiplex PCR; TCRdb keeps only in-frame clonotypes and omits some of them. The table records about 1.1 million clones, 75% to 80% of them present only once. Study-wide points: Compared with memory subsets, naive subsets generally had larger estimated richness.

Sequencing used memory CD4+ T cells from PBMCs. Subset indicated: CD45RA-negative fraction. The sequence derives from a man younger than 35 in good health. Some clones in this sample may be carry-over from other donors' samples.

CDR3 sequence (DNA): TGTGCCAGCAGCCCCCGACCTAGCGGGAACACCGGGGAGCTGTTTTTT. This translates into CASSPRPSGNTGELFF. The chain is built from TRBV7-3 and TRBJ2-2, with 7 bases identical to TRBD2. Per germline, CDR1 SGHTA and CDR2 FQGTGA. This CDR3 has 16 residues. J was trimmed by 1 base and V by 5 bases; bases with no gene match: 7.